One and the same sample provided the 20 T cell receptor beta chains below, sequenced in a study of radiotherapy plus CTLA-4 blockade in lung cancer. Sequencing used immunoSEQ multiplex PCR; TCRdb keeps in-frame clones, though not all of them. Of roughly 70,000 clones listed, 87% are singletons. Source: peripheral blood, taken from a patient treated with radiotherapy plus ipilimumab. All receptors come from a human donor with non-small cell lung cancer that progressed on radiotherapy plus ipilimumab.

This chain joins TRBV5-1 and TRBJ1-1; D is ambiguous. Germline-derived CDR1 and CDR2 are SGHRS and YFSETQ. The CDR3 has 13 amino acids. The V gene lost 4 bases and the J gene lost 6 bases, with 13 bases spanning the gap. The CDR3 is CASSGQDRAEAFF. The CDR3 DNA follows: TGCGCCAGCAGCGGGCAGGACCGAGCTGAAGCTTTCTTT.

The gene calls are TRBV28 and TRBJ2-1; TRBD1 or TRBD2 may be the D gene (5 bases each). In germline, CDR1 is MDHEN, CDR2 SYDVKM. Deletions cut 6 bases from V and 10 bases from J, with 13 bases between. There are 12 residues in the CDR3. CDR3 loop: CASRGDGDEQFF. CDR3 sequence (DNA): TGTGCCAGCAGGGGGGACGGTGACGAGCAGTTCTTC. Full variable domain (remainder filled in from reference TRBV28 and TRBJ2-1): DVKVTQSSRYLVKRTGEKVFLECVQDMDHENMFWYRQDPGLGLRLIYFSYDVKMKEKGDIPEGYSVSREKKERFSLILESASTNQTSMYLCASRGDGDEQFFGPGTRLTVL.

This clone was seen a single time. The junction and the germline gene differ at one end; a read error may be behind it. CDR3 DNA sequence: TGTGCCAGCAGTGGTTCTGGGACAGGGACGGTCTTC. Its translation is CASSGSGTGTVF. The V call is TRBV6-4, the J call TRBJ2-1; 9 bases are shared with TRBD1. This CDR3 has 12 amino acids. The germline gives CDR1 MRHNA, CDR2 SNTAGT.

This clone was seen just once. Within the sample, other DNA sequences also encode this same CDR3. The genes are TRBV19 and TRBJ1-5, with a possible D match to TRBD1 (6 bases). CDR1 is LNHDA, CDR2 SQIVND, per germline (reference sequence). This CDR3 has 14 residues. V was trimmed by 5 bases and J by 1 base, leaving 9 bases between them. DNA of the CDR3: TGTGCCAGTAGTCTACAGGGAAGCAATCAGCCCCAGCATTTT. It is translated as CASSLQGSNQPQHF.

The V gene is TRBV13, the J gene TRBJ2-4, with 8 bases fitting TRBD2. Germline V lookup: CDR1 PRHDT, CDR2 FYEKMQ (reference sequence). CDR3 length: 15 amino acids. V gave up 5 bases and J gave up 2 bases; unmatched junction bases: 5. Here the CDR3 reads CASSIRGRSKNIQYF. In DNA, the CDR3 is TGTGCCAGCAGCATTCGCGGGAGGTCCAAAAACATTCAGTACTTC.

The chain employs TRBV2 and TRBJ2-7, with a tentative D call TRBD2 (6 bases). The CDR3 has 13 residues. Germline CDR1 is SNHLY and CDR2 is FYNNEI. Trimming pared 7 bases from V and 3 bases from J, leaving 13 bases between. As DNA, the CDR3 is TGTGCCAGCAATGGGGCGCGGGGCTACGAGCAGTACTTC. Translating it yields CASNGARGYEQYF. The whole variable domain, remainder taken from reference TRBV2 and TRBJ2-7, is EPEVTQTPSHQVTQMGQEVILRCVPISNHLYFYWYRQILGQKVEFLVSFYNNEISEKSEIFDDQFSVERPDGSNFTLKIRSTKLEDSAMYFCASNGARGYEQYFGPGTRLTVT.

This rearrangement joins TRBV30 to TRBJ1-1; 8 bases fit TRBD1. CDR1 and CDR2 (germline): GTSNPN, SVGIG (reference sequence). This CDR3 region has 14 residues. Trimming took 2 bases from V and 5 from J; bases not matched to a gene: 7. The CDR3 nucleotides are TGTGCCTGGAGTACCGGACAGGGAGGTACTGAAGCTTTCTTT. Translated: CAWSTGQGGTEAFF.

V gene TRBV18 combines with J gene TRBJ2-1, with a tentative D call TRBD2 (6 bases). This CDR3 spans 14 amino acids. Trimming stripped 2 bases from V and 7 bases from J, with 12 bases between. Looked up from germline, CDR1 is KGHSH and CDR2 is LQKENI. CDR3 DNA: TGTGCCAGCTCACCAGCTAGCGCGAGGAATGAGCAGTTCTTC. Translating gives CASSPASARNEQFF.

The genes are TRBV6-6 and TRBJ2-7; perhaps TRBD1 as D (6 bases). Trimming stripped 2 bases from V and 5 bases from J, with 7 bases between. The V gene's germline CDR1 is MNHNY and CDR2 SVGAGI (reference sequence). The CDR3 sequence is 12 residues long. The CDR3 nucleotides are TGTGCCAGCAGTTACAGGACAGACGAGCAGTACTTC. It translates to CASSYRTDEQYF.

This chain connects TRBV28 to TRBJ2-1, with 12 nucleotides matching TRBD2. V trimming: 3 bases; J trimming: 7 bases; junction bases outside the gene matches: 7. The CDR3 is 16 amino acids. Per the germline V gene, CDR1 is MDHEN and CDR2 is SYDVKM. As DNA, the CDR3 is TGTGCCAGCAGTTTGGTTGGGACTAGCGGGCTGAATGAGCAGTTCTTC. Translated: CASSLVGTSGLNEQFF.

Regarding this clone: The identical CDR3 is also encoded by other nucleotide sequences in the sample. The chain has TRBV2 and TRBJ2-1, with 9 bases matching TRBD1. Germline-derived CDR1 and CDR2 are SNHLY and FYNNEI. The CDR3 is 14 amino acids. V dropped 5 bases and J dropped 7; count of bases not matched to a gene: 6. In DNA form, the CDR3 reads TGTGCCAGCAGTCCGGGACAGGGTCGAAATGAGCAGTTCTTC. Amino acid sequence: CASSPGQGRNEQFF.

As regards this clone: The junction shows a germline mismatch at one end, possibly a read error. At the DNA level, this CDR3 is encoded by other sequences in the same sample as well. DNA for the CDR3: TGTGCCAGTAGTAGTAGGGGCATGAATCAGCCCCAACATTTT. Translated: CASSSRGMNQPQHF. The chain has TRBV19 and TRBJ1-5; possible D gene TRBD1, 5 bases. This CDR3 has 14 residues. In germline, CDR1 is LNHDA, CDR2 SQIVND (reference sequence). Full variable domain (remainder filled in from reference TRBV19 and TRBJ1-5): DGGITQSPKYLFRKEGQNVTLSCEQNLNHDAMYWYRQDPGQGLRLIYYSQIVNDFQKGDIAEGYSVSREKKESFPLTVTSAQKNPTAFYLCASSSRGMNQPQHFGDGTRLSIL.

V and J are TRBV6-1 and TRBJ2-7; weak D call: TRBD1 (5 bases). The CDR3 is 13 residues long. The ends were cut back, 2 bases at V and 2 bases at J, with 7 bases in the middle. Germline CDR1 and CDR2: MNHNS and SASEGT. The CDR3 reads CASSEQGPYEQYV. In DNA form, the CDR3 reads TGTGCCAGCAGTGAACAGGGCCCCTACGAGCAGTACGTC.

V usage is TRBV27 and J usage is TRBJ2-3; possible D gene TRBD1, 5 bases. Trimming pared 6 bases from V and 2 bases from J, leaving 21 bases between. This CDR3 region has 17 residues. Germline values: CDR1 MNHEY, CDR2 SMNVEV (reference sequence). The CDR3 coding sequence is TGTGCCAGCAGCCCTATTGGGGCTCAATACGACACAGATACGCAGTATTTT. Its protein is CASSPIGAQYDTDTQYF.

This rearrangement joins TRBV19 to TRBJ2-2; 9 nucleotides line up with TRBD1. The trim removed 10 bases at V and 5 bases at J, leaving 8 bases unmatched. CDR3 length: 14 residues. Germline-derived CDR1 and CDR2 are LNHDA and SQIVND (reference sequence). The CDR3 nucleotides read TGTGCCACCCCACAGGGGGCTAATACCGGGGAGCTGTTTTTT. Its translation is CATPQGANTGELFF.

The CDR3 DNA sequence: TGTGCCAGCAGCGTAAATCCCAGACAGGTGCCGGGAGCTCTCCAACGAGACGAGCAGTACTTC. Translating it yields CASSVNPRQVPGALQRDEQYF. The rearrangement links TRBV9 to TRBJ2-7; either TRBD1 or TRBD2 may supply D (6 bases each). CDR1 is SGDLS, CDR2 YYNGEE, per germline. The CDR3 contains 21 residues. Deletions cut 1 base from V and 5 bases from J, with 34 bases between.

This clone was found once. The CDR3 protein is CSVYGLGRGNTDTQYF. The CDR3 nucleotides read TGCAGCGTTTATGGTCTGGGCAGGGGGAACACAGATACGCAGTATTTT. This chain connects TRBV29-1 to TRBJ2-3; 7 nucleotides match TRBD1. The CDR3 covers 16 residues. CDR1 and CDR2 from the germline V gene are SQVTM and ANQGSEA. V lost 5 bases to trimming and J lost 2 bases; unmatched junction nucleotides: 13.

The gene calls are TRBV19 and TRBJ1-5; TRBD1 matches at 7 bases. With V trimmed by 5 bases and J by 5 bases, 12 bases remained unmatched. Germline V CDR1 and CDR2: LNHDA, SQIVND (reference sequence). The CDR3 covers 16 residues. CDR3 nucleotides: TGTGCCAGTAGTGCCCGGACAGGTTTATCACATCAGCCCCAGCATTTT. It translates to CASSARTGLSHQPQHF.

The chain links TRBV30 to TRBJ2-3; D is unresolved. CDR3 length: 12 residues. In germline, CDR1 is GTSNPN, CDR2 SVGIG (reference sequence). The V end lost 5 bases, the J end lost 6 bases, and 12 bases lay between the germline ends. CDR3 sequence: CAWGTSWDTQYF. CDR3 sequence (DNA): TGTGCCTGGGGTACCAGTTGGGATACGCAGTATTTT.

This clone has more than one count but fewer than ten. This sequence joins TRBV6-5 and TRBJ1-2, with D hard to call. The CDR3 is 12 amino acids. Deletions cut 6 bases from V and 8 bases from J, with 13 bases between. Germline CDR1 MNHEY, CDR2 SVGAGI. The CDR3, as DNA: TGTGCCAGCAGAGAGCCGGGTGGGGGCTACACCTTC. Amino acid sequence: CASREPGGGYTF.